This T cell receptor beta chain comes out of a study of T cells in Graves' hyperthyroidism and ophthalmopathy. Notes on the study in general: Clonotypes that were expanded in thyroid above 0.001 mostly appeared in blood too. The model forecast ophthalmopathy, anticipating it by a median around 6.5 months before onset. A model using 13 V-J features told ophthalmopathy apart from stable hyperthyroidism.

TCR beta CDR3 sequences were amplified from RNA transcripts. A set of HTBI primers served as the primers for a first-round RT-PCR of the TCR CDR3. TCRdb re-analysed the multiplex PCR reads in MiXCR, keeping a single row per CDR3 protein. Altogether more than 350,000 distinct CDR3 sequences are present, roughly 14% being singletons, with the ten largest covering about 18%. This clonotype appeared many times. Antigen: not known. The V and J ends lost 3 bases and 2 bases, in that order; junction bases with no gene match: 13. The CDR3 extends over 18 amino acids. Germline V gene data show CDR1 as DFQATT and CDR2 as SNEGSKA (reference sequence). The PBMCs had their origin in approximately 10 ml of fresh peripheral blood.

The clonotype originates from a woman aged 25-40 years with Graves' ophthalmopathy. This sequence joins TRBV20-1 and TRBJ2-1, with TRBD2 matching 10 bases. Specimen: blood. CDR3: CSARSLPQRGGTYNEQFF. The CDR3 DNA follows: TGCAGTGCTAGGTCCCTACCCCAGCGGGGGGGAACCTACAATGAGCAGTTCTTC.